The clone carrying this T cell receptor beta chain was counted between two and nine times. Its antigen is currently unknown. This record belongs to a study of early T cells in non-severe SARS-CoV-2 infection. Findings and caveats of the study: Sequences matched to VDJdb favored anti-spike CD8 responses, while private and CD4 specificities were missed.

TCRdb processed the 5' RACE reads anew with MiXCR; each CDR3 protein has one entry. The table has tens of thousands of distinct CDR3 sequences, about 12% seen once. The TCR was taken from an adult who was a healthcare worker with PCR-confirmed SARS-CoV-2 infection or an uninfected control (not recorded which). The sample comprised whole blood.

The CDR3 region has the DNA TGCAGTGCTAGCGGGGGCGCGGGGCCCCAGCATTTT. As protein: CSASGGAGPQHF. The genes are TRBV20-1 and TRBJ1-5, with D possibly matching TRBD1 (6 bases). V lost 3 bases and J lost 9, with 12 bases in between. CDR1 is DFQATT and CDR2 is SNEGSKA in the germline V gene (reference sequence). The CDR3 loop spans 12 amino acids.